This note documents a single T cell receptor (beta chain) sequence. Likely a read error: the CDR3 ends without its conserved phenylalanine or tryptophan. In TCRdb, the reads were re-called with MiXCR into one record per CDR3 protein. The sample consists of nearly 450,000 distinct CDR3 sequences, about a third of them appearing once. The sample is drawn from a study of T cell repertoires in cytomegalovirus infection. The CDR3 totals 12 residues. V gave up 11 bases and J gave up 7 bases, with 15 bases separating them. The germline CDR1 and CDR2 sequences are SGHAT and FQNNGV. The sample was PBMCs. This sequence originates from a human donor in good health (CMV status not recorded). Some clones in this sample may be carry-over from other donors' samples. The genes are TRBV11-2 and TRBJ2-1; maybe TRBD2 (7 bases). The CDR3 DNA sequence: TGTGCCTCGAGGGGGGGGAGGAATGAGCAGTTCTTA. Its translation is CASRGGRNEQFL.